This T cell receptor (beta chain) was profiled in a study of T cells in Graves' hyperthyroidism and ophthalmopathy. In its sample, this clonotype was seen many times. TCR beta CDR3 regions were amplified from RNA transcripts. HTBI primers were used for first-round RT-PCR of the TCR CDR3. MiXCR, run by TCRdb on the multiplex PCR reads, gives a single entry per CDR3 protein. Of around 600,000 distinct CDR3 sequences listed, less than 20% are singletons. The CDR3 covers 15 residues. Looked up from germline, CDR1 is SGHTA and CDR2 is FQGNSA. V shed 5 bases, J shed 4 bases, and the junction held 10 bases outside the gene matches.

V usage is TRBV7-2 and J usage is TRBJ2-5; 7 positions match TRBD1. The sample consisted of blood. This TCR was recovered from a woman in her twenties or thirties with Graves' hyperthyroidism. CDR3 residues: CASSRDRVSGETQYF. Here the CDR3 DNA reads TGTGCCAGCAGCCGTGACAGGGTTAGTGGAGAGACCCAGTACTTC.